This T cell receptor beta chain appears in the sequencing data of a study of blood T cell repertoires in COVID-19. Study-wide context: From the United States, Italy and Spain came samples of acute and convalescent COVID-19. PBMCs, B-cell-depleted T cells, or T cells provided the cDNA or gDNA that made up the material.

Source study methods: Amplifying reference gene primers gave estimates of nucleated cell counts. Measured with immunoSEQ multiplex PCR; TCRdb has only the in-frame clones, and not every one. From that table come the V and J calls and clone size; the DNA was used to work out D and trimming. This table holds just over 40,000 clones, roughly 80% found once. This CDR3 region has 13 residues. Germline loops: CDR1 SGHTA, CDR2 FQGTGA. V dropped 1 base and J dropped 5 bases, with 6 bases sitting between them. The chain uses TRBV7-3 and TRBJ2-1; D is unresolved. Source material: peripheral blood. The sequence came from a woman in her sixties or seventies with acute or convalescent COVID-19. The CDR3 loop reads CASSLSPNNEQFF. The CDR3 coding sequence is TGTGCCAGCAGCTTAAGTCCTAACAATGAGCAGTTCTTC.